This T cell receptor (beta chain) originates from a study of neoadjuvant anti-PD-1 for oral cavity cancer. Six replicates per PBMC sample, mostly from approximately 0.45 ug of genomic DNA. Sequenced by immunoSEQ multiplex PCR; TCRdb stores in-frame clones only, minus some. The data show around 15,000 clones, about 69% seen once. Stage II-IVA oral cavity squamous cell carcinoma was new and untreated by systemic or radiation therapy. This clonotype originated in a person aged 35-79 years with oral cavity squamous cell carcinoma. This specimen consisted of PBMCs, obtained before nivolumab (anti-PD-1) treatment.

The DNA of the CDR3 is TGTGCCTGGACGCCAGGGACGGGAGTAATTGAAAAACTGTTTTTT. Translating it yields CAWTPGTGVIEKLFF. The gene calls are TRBV30 and TRBJ1-4; tentatively, D is TRBD1 (5 bases). From germline, CDR1 is GTSNPN and CDR2 SVGIG (reference sequence). Deletions cut 4 bases from V and 7 bases from J, with 19 bases between. The CDR3 totals 15 residues.